The T cell receptor (beta chain) under discussion was sequenced for a study of cytomegalovirus exposure and HLA in healthy donors. 13 Jbeta primers and 60 Vbeta primers were used for the PCR. Clones were sequenced by immunoSEQ multiplex PCR, and TCRdb holds only the in-frame ones, with some missing. The sample holds 99,000 or so clones; around three quarters are singletons and the top ten take about 3.6%. The germline V gene encodes CDR1 MNHEY and CDR2 SVGAGI. The CDR3 contains 14 residues. With 2 bases removed from V and 5 bases from J, the gap between germline ends came to 12 bases. The chain links TRBV6-5 to TRBJ1-1; D remains unclear. The sequence derives from a male donor in good health and CMV-seropositive. Material: PBMCs. CDR3 nucleotides: TGTGCCAGCAGTTACAAACCGGGGATGACTGAAGCTTTCTTT. Its protein is CASSYKPGMTEAFF.